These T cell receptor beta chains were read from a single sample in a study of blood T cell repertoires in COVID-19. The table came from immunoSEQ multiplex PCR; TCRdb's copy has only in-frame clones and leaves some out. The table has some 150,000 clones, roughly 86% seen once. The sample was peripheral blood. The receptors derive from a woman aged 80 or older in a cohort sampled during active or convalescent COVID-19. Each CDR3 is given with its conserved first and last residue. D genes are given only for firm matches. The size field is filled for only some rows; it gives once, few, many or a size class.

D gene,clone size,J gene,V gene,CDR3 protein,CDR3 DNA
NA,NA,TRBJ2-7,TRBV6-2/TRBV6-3,CASSPTDSVHEQYF,TGTGCCAGCAGCCCTACCGACAGTGTCCACGAGCAGTACTTC
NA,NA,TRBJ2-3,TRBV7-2,CASSFYSDTDTQYF,TGTGCCAGCAGCTTTTACAGTGACACAGATACGCAGTATTTT
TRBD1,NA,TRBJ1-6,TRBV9,CASSLQGARNSPLHF,TGTGCCAGCAGCCTACAGGGGGCAAGGAATTCACCCCTCCACTTT
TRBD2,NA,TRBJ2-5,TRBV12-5,CASGLAAGAPETQYF,TGTGCTAGTGGTTTGGCAGCGGGAGCTCCGGAGACCCAGTACTTC
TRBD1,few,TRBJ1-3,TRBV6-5,CASSQGAAGNTIYF,TGTGCCAGCAGTCAGGGGGCGGCTGGAAACACCATATATTTT
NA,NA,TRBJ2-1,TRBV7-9,CASSLTANNEQFF,TGTGCCAGCAGCTTAACAGCAAACAATGAGCAGTTCTTC
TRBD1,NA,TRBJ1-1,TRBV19,CASRRGQKGTEAFF,TGTGCCAGTAGGAGGGGACAGAAGGGGACTGAAGCTTTCTTT
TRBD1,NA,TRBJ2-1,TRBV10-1,CASSEPGQGAGNEQFF,TGCGCCAGCAGTGAGCCGGGACAGGGGGCTGGAAATGAGCAGTTCTTC
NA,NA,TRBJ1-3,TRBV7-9,CASRSFRRSGNTIYF,TGTGCCAGCAGGTCTTTTAGGAGGTCTGGAAACACCATATATTTT
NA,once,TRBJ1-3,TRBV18,CASSPPGVRFGNTIYF,TGTGCCAGCTCACCACCAGGGGTGCGATTTGGAAACACCATATATTTT
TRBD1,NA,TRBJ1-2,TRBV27,CASRTGADYGYTF,TGTGCCAGCAGAACAGGGGCCGACTATGGCTACACCTTC
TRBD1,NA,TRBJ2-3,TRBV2,CASKVTGGPDTQYF,TGTGCCAGCAAGGTAACAGGGGGCCCGGATACGCAGTATTTT
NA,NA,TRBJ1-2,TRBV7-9,CASSFGHSGYTF,TGTGCCAGCAGCTTCGGACATTCGGGCTACACCTTC
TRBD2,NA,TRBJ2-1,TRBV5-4,CASSLVVAGGNEQFF,TGTGCCAGCAGCTTGGTCGTAGCGGGGGGCAATGAGCAGTTCTTC
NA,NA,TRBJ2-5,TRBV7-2,CASSLSSGRGWKTQYF,TGTGCCAGCAGCTTAAGTTCGGGCAGGGGTTGGAAGACCCAGTACTTC
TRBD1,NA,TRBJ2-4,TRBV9,CASSASTGMGIQYF,TGTGCCAGCAGCGCGTCGACAGGGATGGGCATTCAGTACTTC
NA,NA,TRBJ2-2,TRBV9,CASSPRGGNTGELFF,TGTGCCAGCAGCCCACGTGGCGGGAACACCGGGGAGCTGTTTTTT
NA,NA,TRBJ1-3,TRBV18,CASSSNRAGNTIYF,TGTGCCAGCTCATCCAACAGGGCTGGAAACACCATATATTTT
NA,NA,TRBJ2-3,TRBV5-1,CASSLRSGASTDTQYF,TGCGCTAGCAGCTTGAGATCCGGTGCTAGCACAGATACGCAGTATTTT
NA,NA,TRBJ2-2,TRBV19,CASTPRDRGELFF,TGTGCCAGTACCCCGAGGGATCGCGGGGAGCTGTTTTTT
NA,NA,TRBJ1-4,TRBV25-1,CASSGGHFNEKLFF,TGTGCCAGCAGTGGTGGACATTTTAATGAAAAACTGTTTTTT
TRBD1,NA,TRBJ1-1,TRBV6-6,CASRLRTGSTTEAFF,TGTGCCAGCAGACTACGGACAGGGTCGACCACTGAAGCTTTCTTT
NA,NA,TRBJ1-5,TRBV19,CASSIDRSLPGLDSQPQHF,TGTGCCAGTAGTATAGATCGGTCCCTTCCCGGCCTAGATAGTCAGCCCCAGCATTTT
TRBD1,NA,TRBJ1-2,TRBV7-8,CASSLVTGANGYTF,TGTGCCAGCAGCTTAGTCACAGGGGCGAATGGCTACACCTTC
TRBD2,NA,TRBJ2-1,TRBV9,CASSVGASGTINEQFF,TGTGCCAGCAGCGTAGGGGCTAGCGGGACTATCAATGAGCAGTTCTTC
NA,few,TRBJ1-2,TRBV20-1,CSASPANYGYTF,TGCAGTGCTAGTCCAGCTAACTATGGCTACACCTTC
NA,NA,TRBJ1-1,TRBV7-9,CASSLALVTEAFF,TGTGCCAGCAGCTTAGCCCTTGTCACTGAAGCTTTCTTT
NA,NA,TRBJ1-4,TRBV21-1,CASVPGQGGEKLFF,TGTGCCAGCGTCCCGGGACAGGGAGGAGAAAAACTGTTTTTT
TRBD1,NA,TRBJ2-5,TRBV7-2,CASSLVGQVQETQYF,TGTGCCAGCAGCTTAGTCGGACAGGTCCAAGAGACCCAGTACTTC
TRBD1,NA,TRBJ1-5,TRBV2,CASSGGQGYQPQHF,TGTGCCAGCAGCGGGGGACAGGGTTATCAGCCCCAGCATTTT
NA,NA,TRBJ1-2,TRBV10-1,CASSPEPNYGYTF,TGCGCCAGCAGTCCCGAGCCGAACTATGGCTACACCTTC
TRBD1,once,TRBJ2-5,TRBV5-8,CASSLGQGDPQYF,TGTGCCAGCAGCTTGGGGCAGGGGGACCCCCAGTACTTC
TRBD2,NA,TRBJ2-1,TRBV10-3,CATRTSGGDYNEQFF,TGTGCCACCCGGACTAGCGGGGGGGACTACAATGAGCAGTTCTTC